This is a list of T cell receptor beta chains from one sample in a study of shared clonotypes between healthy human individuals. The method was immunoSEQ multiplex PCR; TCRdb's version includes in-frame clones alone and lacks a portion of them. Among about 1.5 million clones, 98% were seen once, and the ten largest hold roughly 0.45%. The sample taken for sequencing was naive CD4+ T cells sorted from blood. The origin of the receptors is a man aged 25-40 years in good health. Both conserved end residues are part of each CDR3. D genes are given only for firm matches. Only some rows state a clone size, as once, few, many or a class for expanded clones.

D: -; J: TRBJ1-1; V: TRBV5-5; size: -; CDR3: CASSLLDGQNTEAFF; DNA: TGTGCCAGCAGCTTGTTAGACGGACAGAACACTGAAGCTTTCTTT
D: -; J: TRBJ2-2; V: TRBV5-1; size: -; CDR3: CASSSMPKNTGELFF; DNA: TGCGCCAGCAGCTCTATGCCGAAGAACACCGGGGAGCTGTTTTTT
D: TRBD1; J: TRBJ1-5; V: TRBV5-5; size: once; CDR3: CASSLDRNNQPQHF; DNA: TGTGCCAGCAGCCTGGACAGGAACAATCAGCCCCAGCATTTT
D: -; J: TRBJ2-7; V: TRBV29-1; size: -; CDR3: CSVAGFVAEQYF; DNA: TGCAGCGTTGCAGGATTCGTCGCCGAGCAGTACTTC
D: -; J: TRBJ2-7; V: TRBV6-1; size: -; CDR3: CASRRQTTIYEQYF; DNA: TGTGCCAGCAGAAGACAGACGACAATCTACGAGCAGTACTTC
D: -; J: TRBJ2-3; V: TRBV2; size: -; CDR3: CASRHRDLYTDTQYF; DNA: TGTGCCAGCAGGCACCGGGACCTATACACAGATACGCAGTATTTT
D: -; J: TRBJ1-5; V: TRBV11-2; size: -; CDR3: CASSFSDSNQPQHF; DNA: TGTGCCAGCAGCTTCTCCGATAGCAATCAGCCCCAGCATTTT
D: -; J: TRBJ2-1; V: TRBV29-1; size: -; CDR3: CSVEAQKGNEQFF; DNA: TGCAGCGTTGAAGCCCAAAAGGGCAATGAGCAGTTCTTC
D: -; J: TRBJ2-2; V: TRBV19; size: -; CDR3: CASSIVGGLNTGELFF; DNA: TGTGCCAGTAGTATAGTTGGGGGGCTGAACACCGGGGAGCTGTTTTTT
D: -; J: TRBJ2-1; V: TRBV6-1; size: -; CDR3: CASSVGTRLKYNEQFF; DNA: TGTGCCAGCAGTGTCGGAACTAGACTTAAATACAATGAGCAGTTCTTC
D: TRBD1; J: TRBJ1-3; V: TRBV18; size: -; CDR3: CASSPRDRNSGNTIYF; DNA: TGTGCCAGCTCACCCAGGGACAGAAACTCTGGAAACACCATATATTTT
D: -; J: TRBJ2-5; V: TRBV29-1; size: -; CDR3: CSVYWDIKKTQYF; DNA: TGCAGCGTTTACTGGGACATCAAAAAGACCCAGTACTTC
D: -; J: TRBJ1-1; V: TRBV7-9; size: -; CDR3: CASGHGWGLNTEAFF; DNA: TGTGCCAGCGGTCATGGGTGGGGGCTGAACACTGAAGCTTTCTTT
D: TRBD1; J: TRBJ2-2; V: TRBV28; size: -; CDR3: CASSLARTGFGTGELFF; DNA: TGTGCCAGCAGTTTAGCCCGGACAGGGTTTGGAACCGGGGAGCTGTTTTTT
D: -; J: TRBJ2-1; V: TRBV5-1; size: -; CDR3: CASNPSVAGAGNEQFF; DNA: TGCGCCAGCAACCCAAGTGTTGCGGGGGCGGGCAATGAGCAGTTCTTC
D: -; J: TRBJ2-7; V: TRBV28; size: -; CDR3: CASSSRDTLSYEQYF; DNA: TGTGCCAGCAGCTCTCGGGACACCCTCTCCTACGAGCAGTACTTC
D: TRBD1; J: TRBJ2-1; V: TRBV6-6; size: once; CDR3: CASSNSYRGAYNEQFF; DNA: TGTGCCAGCAGTAACAGCTACAGGGGAGCCTACAATGAGCAGTTCTTC
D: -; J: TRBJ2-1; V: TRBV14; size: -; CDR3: CASSPNPSSYNEQFF; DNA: TGTGCCAGCAGCCCTAACCCGAGCTCCTACAATGAGCAGTTCTTC
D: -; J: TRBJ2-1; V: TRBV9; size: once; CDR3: CASSARGWDNEQFF; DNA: TGTGCCAGCAGCGCCCGGGGTTGGGACAATGAGCAGTTCTTC
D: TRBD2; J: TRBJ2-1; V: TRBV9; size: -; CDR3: CASTRLAGDIEQFF; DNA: TGTGCCAGCACCAGACTAGCGGGAGACATTGAGCAGTTCTTC
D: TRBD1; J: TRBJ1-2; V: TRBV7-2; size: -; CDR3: CASTLQGDNRNYGYTF; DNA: TGTGCCAGCACCCTTCAGGGGGACAACCGAAACTATGGCTACACCTTC
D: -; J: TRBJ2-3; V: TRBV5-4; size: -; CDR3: CASSPANTDTQYF; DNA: TGTGCCAGCAGCCCAGCTAACACAGATACGCAGTATTTT
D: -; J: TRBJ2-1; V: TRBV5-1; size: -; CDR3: CASSLEGSYNEQFF; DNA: TGCGCCAGCAGCTTGGAGGGATCCTACAATGAGCAGTTCTTC
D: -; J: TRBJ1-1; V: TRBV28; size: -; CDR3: CASRRSLNTEAFF; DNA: TGTGCCAGCAGACGTAGTCTGAACACTGAAGCTTTCTTT
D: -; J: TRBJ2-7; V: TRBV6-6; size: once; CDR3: CASAGVAGYEQYF; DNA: TGTGCCAGCGCCGGCGTTGCGGGCTACGAGCAGTACTTC
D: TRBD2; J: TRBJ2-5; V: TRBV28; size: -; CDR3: CASSPAGAPRETQYF; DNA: TGTGCCAGCAGCCCAGCGGGAGCCCCGCGGGAGACCCAGTACTTC
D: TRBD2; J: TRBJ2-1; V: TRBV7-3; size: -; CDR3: CASSLGTSGRAVDNEQFF; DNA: TGTGCCAGCAGCCTAGGGACTAGCGGGAGGGCCGTCGACAATGAGCAGTTCTTC
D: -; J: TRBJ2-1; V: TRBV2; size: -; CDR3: CASSGGSRDTKVNEQFF; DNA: TGTGCCAGCAGCGGGGGCTCCCGGGACACCAAAGTCAATGAGCAGTTCTTC
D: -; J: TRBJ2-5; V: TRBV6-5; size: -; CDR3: CASSYSGEETQYF; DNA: TGTGCCAGCAGTTACTCCGGAGAAGAGACCCAGTACTTC
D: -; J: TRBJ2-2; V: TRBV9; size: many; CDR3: CASSVLGSQIGELFF; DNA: TGTGCCAGCAGCGTTCTCGGGTCCCAGATAGGGGAGCTGTTTTTT
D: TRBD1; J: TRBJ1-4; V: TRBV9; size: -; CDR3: CASSVEEGAGEKLFF; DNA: TGTGCCAGCAGCGTAGAGGAGGGGGCAGGTGAAAAACTGTTTTTT